This TCR beta chain was captured in a study of memory B cells and T cells in multiple sclerosis (dated by TCRdb to 2017 to 2018). Notes on the research overall: TCR beta repertoires of autoproliferating peripheral T cells were compared with the TCR beta repertoires of brain lesion-infiltrating T cells in multiple sclerosis patients. Two multiple sclerosis patients, for whom either brain lesions at autopsy or brain-infiltrating cells from biopsy were available, were included in TCR sequencing. The paper as a whole reports these results and caveats: Because clone-set sizes differed between compartments, counts of shared clonotypes were influenced and normalization was required.

The immunoSEQ Platform was used to amplify TCRbeta CDR3 regions from extracted genomic DNA. The immunoSEQ assay used multiplex PCR together with high-throughput sequencing and a bioinformatics pipeline from the vendor. On the authors' methods: Non-productive sequences and CDR3s shorter than 4 amino acids were removed, and clonotype frequencies were recalculated per sample. Shared clonotypes were identified in immunoSEQ Analyzer 2.0 as identical CDR3 amino acid, V gene and J gene sequences. To normalize repertoire overlap, the number of shared clonotypes was divided by the product of the two clone-set sizes and multiplied by 1000 to give arbitrary units. The table was pulled from immuneACCESS by TCRdb, which kept in-frame rearrangements only. Such tables lose some clones; where checked, under half of the loss comes from unresolved V genes, and the rest has no known cause. V, J and clone size reflect that table, while D and trimming were determined from the DNA. This sample has some 48,000 clones in its table, and around 79% of those were observed once. The ten largest clones capture approximately 1.2% of the sample.

This clone is regarded as medium-sized (0.01 to 0.1%). It has no known antigen specificity. No base qualities exist here, and no much larger clone lies one base off it. After CFSE-labeled PBMCs were cultured without a stimulus, the autoproliferating (CFSEdim) and non-proliferating (CFSEhi) T cell fractions were sequenced separately. In total, under 65 million CFSE-labeled PBMCs were cultured without stimulus for 6 to 8 days, after which replicate wells were pooled. PBMCs were labeled with approximately 0.5 uM CFSE and were cultured without exogenous stimuli in serum-free AIM-V medium. Before use, PBMCs were isolated by Ficoll density gradient centrifugation and cryopreserved. Using a FACSAria III, live 7-AAD-negative cells were sorted, then washed with PBS and stored frozen at -80 degrees C as dry pellets. The CDR3 runs 15 residues from the cysteine to the phenylalanine. The entry retains the CDR3 DNA only, 45 bases that are in frame from base 1.

This receptor was obtained from a human donor with multiple sclerosis. Sequencing was carried out using PBMCs from blood kept in culture. The rearrangement joined TRBV21-1 to TRBJ1-2. TRBV21-1 is designated a pseudogene. The CDR3 has the sequence CASRGRIAARYGYTF. The base sequence is TGTGCCAGCAGAGGACGGATCGCGGCGAGGTATGGCTACACCTTC.